The next 8 T cell receptor beta chains were all read from a single sample in a study of blood T cell repertoires in COVID-19 (dated by TCRdb to 2020 to 2021). Library creation used the immunoSEQ multiplex PCR assay. Entries here come from immuneACCESS through TCRdb and include only in-frame sequences with V and J called. Some clones fail to appear in such tables; in the studies checked, an unresolved V gene covers under half of the shortfall, and the cause of the remainder is unknown. Counted in this sample were roughly 49,000 clones; roughly 90% of them appeared once. About 8.9% of the sample lies in the top ten. The sample was peripheral blood. The receptors stem from a woman aged 80 or older with acute or convalescent COVID-19.

This chain joins TRBV20-1 and TRBJ2-7, with D possibly TRBD1 on 6 matching bases. CDR1 is DFQATT and CDR2 is SNEGSKA in the germline V gene (reference sequence). Trimming pared 3 bases from V and 2 bases from J, leaving 14 bases between. The CDR3 is made up of 14 amino acids. The DNA for the CDR3 is TGCAGTGCTAGTAGGGGGATCTTCCCCTACGAGCAGTACTTC. The encoded protein is CSASRGIFPYEQYF.

The chain joins TRBV10-3 to TRBJ1-1; D uncertain. Germline assignment: CDR1 ENHRY and CDR2 SYGVKD. V was pared by 4 bases and J by 2 bases, with 8 bases between. This CDR3 is built from 13 residues. In nucleotides, the CDR3 is TGTGCCATCAGTGGCACGGGTAACACTGAAGCTTTCTTT. Translation: CAISGTGNTEAFF.

The chain is built from TRBV18 and TRBJ2-1, with D possibly TRBD2 on 5 matching bases. CDR3 length: 15 amino acids. V was pared by 3 bases and J by 7 bases, with 16 bases between. Per the germline V gene, CDR1 is KGHSH and CDR2 is LQKENI. The CDR3 DNA follows: TGTGCCAGCTCACCGAGTGAGGGAGCGGCAAATGAGCAGTTCTTC. It yields the protein CASSPSEGAANEQFF.

This clone showed up just a few times. The chain recombines TRBV5-6 with TRBJ2-1; 9 bases fit TRBD2. Germline CDR1 is SGHDT and CDR2 is YYEEEE. CDR3 length equals 14 residues. The trim removed 4 bases at V and 10 bases at J, leaving 9 bases unmatched. CDR3 coding DNA: TGTGCCAGCAGCAAAATAGCGGGAGTCGGAGAGCAGTTCTTC. It encodes CASSKIAGVGEQFF.

This clone was counted once. The chain joins TRBV20-1 to TRBJ1-5; 9 bases match TRBD1. The V and J ends lost 3 bases and 6 bases, in that order; junction bases with no gene match: 12. The CDR3 is 16 amino acids. Germline V lookup: CDR1 DFQATT, CDR2 SNEGSKA (reference sequence). The CDR3 DNA follows: TGCAGTGCTAGTGATACCGGGACAGGGTTTACTCAGCCCCAGCATTTT. It specifies CSASDTGTGFTQPQHF.

The chain has TRBV18 and TRBJ2-7, with TRBD1 identical over 8 bases. The V and J ends lost 3 bases and 2 bases, in that order; junction bases with no gene match: 3. Germline CDR1 KGHSH, CDR2 LQKENI. The CDR3 extends over 14 amino acids. The CDR3 here is CASSPDRATYEQYF. CDR3 nucleotides: TGTGCCAGCTCACCGGACAGGGCGACCTACGAGCAGTACTTC. Based on the CDR3 plus reference TRBV18 and TRBJ2-7, the full variable domain is NAGVMQNPRHLVRRRGQEARLRCSPMKGHSHVYWYRQLPEEGLKFMVYLQKENIIDESGMPKERFSAEFPKEGPSILRIQQVVRGDSAAYFCASSPDRATYEQYFGPGTRLTVT.

The genes are TRBV30 and TRBJ2-1, with 10 bases lining up with TRBD2. The V segment lost 5 bases and the J segment 4 bases; nucleotides outside the gene matches: 8. In germline, CDR1 is GTSNPN, CDR2 SVGIG (reference sequence). This CDR3 is built from 15 residues. As DNA, the CDR3 is TGTGCCTGGCGGACTAGCGGATACTTATACAATGAGCAGTTCTTC. Translating it yields CAWRTSGYLYNEQFF.

A single count supports this clone. This chain links TRBV19 with TRBJ2-1; 7 bases are a match to TRBD2. J was trimmed by 5 bases and V by 3 bases; bases with no gene match: 10. CDR1 LNHDA and CDR2 SQIVND come from the germline V gene (reference sequence). The length of the CDR3 is 16 residues. The CDR3 DNA is TGTGCCAGTAGTATTTGGGCGGGAGACCGGCACAATGAGCAGTTCTTC. As protein: CASSIWAGDRHNEQFF.